A single sample is the source of the 30 T cell receptor beta chains below, sequenced in a study of T cell repertoires in cytomegalovirus infection. TCRdb reprocessed the reads with MiXCR, giving one entry per CDR3 protein. Among about 770,000 distinct CDR3 sequences listed, roughly 28% were seen once. For these receptors, no antigen is known. This material consisted of cultured CD8+ T cells from PBMCs, taken from culture after CMV antigen stimulation. The receptors originated from a human donor in good health (CMV status not recorded). Some clones in this sample may be carry-over from other donors' samples.

This clonotype was counted only a few times. Written as DNA, the CDR3 is TGTGCCAGCTCACCAGAGGAATGGGGAATAATGTTTTTT. This translates into CASSPEEWGIMFF. V usage is TRBV18 and J usage is TRBJ1-4; no definite D call. CDR3 length: 13 residues. The germline V and J ends were trimmed by 2 bases and 15 bases, with 16 bases remaining between them. Germline CDR1 is KGHSH and CDR2 is LQKENI.

V and J are TRBV10-3 and TRBJ2-3; D is undetermined. CDR3 length: 16 residues. The germline V gene encodes CDR1 ENHRY and CDR2 SYGVKD. Trimming stripped 5 bases from V and 2 bases from J, with 17 bases between. CDR3 sequence reads: CAISSTQESLTDTQYF. CDR3 nucleotide sequence: TGTGCCATCAGTTCTACGCAGGAATCGCTCACAGATACGCAGTATTTT.

The rearrangement uses TRBV5-4 and TRBJ2-7; D could derive from TRBD1 or TRBD2 (7 bases each). The V gene lost 4 bases and the J gene lost 2 bases, with 16 bases spanning the gap. In germline, CDR1 is SGHNT, CDR2 YYREEE (reference sequence). There are 15 residues in the CDR3. DNA for the CDR3: TGTGCCAGCAGCCCTAGACAGGGAGGGACCTACGAGCAGTACTTC. Its translation: CASSPRQGGTYEQYF.

The CDR3 nucleotides read TGTGCCAGCAGTTACTCGGGGACTAGCGACACAGATACGCAGTATTTT. Amino acids: CASSYSGTSDTDTQYF. The chain joins TRBV6-2 or TRBV6-3 to TRBJ2-3, with TRBD2 identical over 10 bases. The CDR3 spans 16 residues. Trimming at V came to 0 bases and at J to 2 bases, leaving 2 bases not matched to a gene. The germline V gene encodes CDR1 MNHEY and CDR2 SVGEGT.

CDR3 protein: CASSYGISYNEQFF. DNA for the CDR3: TGTGCCAGCAGTTACGGGATTTCCTACAATGAGCAGTTCTTC. The genes are TRBV27 and TRBJ2-1; possible D gene TRBD2, 5 bases. The CDR3 has 14 residues. The V gene lost 4 bases and the J gene lost 1 base, with 8 bases spanning the gap. Germline values: CDR1 MNHEY, CDR2 SMNVEV (reference sequence).

The CDR3 sequence: CSVEDHRVFGNTIYF. CDR3 in DNA: TGCAGCGTTGAAGACCACAGGGTTTTTGGAAACACCATATATTTT. The V call is TRBV29-1, the J call TRBJ1-3; D might be TRBD1 (6 bases). This CDR3 spans 15 amino acids. Germline values: CDR1 SQVTM, CDR2 ANQGSEA. Trimming took 0 bases from V and 3 from J, leaving 12 bases between them. Full variable domain (rest looked up from reference TRBV29-1 and TRBJ1-3): SAVISQKPSRDICQRGTSLTIQCQVDSQVTMMFWYRQQPGQSLTLIATANQGSEATYESGFVIDKFPISRPNLTFSTLTVSNMSPEDSSIYLCSVEDHRVFGNTIYFGEGSWLTVV.

The V and J genes are TRBV27 and TRBJ1-2; TRBD1 aligns across 9 bases. The CDR3 sequence is 15 residues long. The trim removed 8 bases at V and 5 bases at J, leaving 12 bases unmatched. In germline, CDR1 is MNHEY, CDR2 SMNVEV (reference sequence). CDR3 DNA sequence: TGTGCCAGCGCGACCACAGGGGGCGTGGGGTATGGCTACACCTTC. Amino acid sequence: CASATTGGVGYGYTF.

This clonotype was counted a few times. The chain employs TRBV6-1 and TRBJ1-2, with 8 bases identical to TRBD1. Germline assignment: CDR1 MNHNS and CDR2 SASEGT. V gave up 0 bases and J gave up 2 bases; unmatched junction bases: 5. The CDR3 spans 16 residues. The CDR3 sequence: CASSEAPGQGNYGYTF. Written as DNA, the CDR3 is TGTGCCAGCAGTGAAGCCCCCGGACAGGGAAACTATGGCTACACCTTC.

This sequence joins TRBV18 and TRBJ2-1, with 7 bases fitting TRBD2. This CDR3 comprises 16 residues. Per the germline V gene, CDR1 is KGHSH and CDR2 is LQKENI. With 3 bases clipped from V and 7 bases from J, the junction kept 12 bases outside the gene matches. DNA for the CDR3: TGTGCCAGCTCACCTTCCGCGGGGGATGTGGGGAATGAGCAGTTCTTC. Its protein is CASSPSAGDVGNEQFF. The complete variable domain, with remaining parts taken from reference TRBV18 and TRBJ2-1, reads NAGVMQNPRHLVRRRGQEARLRCSPMKGHSHVYWYRQLPEEGLKFMVYLQKENIIDESGMPKERFSAEFPKEGPSILRIQQVVRGDSAAYFCASSPSAGDVGNEQFFGPGTRLTVL.

This clonotype was seen once. The chain couples TRBV20-1 to TRBJ2-3; TRBD2 might be the D (6 bases). V lost 4 bases and J lost 4, with 18 bases in between. Germline CDR1 and CDR2: DFQATT and SNEGSKA (reference sequence). The CDR3 is made up of 15 amino acids. CDR3 DNA: TGCAGTGCTACTTCGTTAATGGGAGGCGCAGATACGCAGTATTTT. Translation: CSATSLMGGADTQYF.

The chain uses TRBV12-3 or TRBV12-4 and TRBJ2-2, with D perhaps TRBD2 (7 bases). The CDR3 is made up of 18 amino acids. Trimming cost V 3 bases and J 3 bases, with 20 bases left between them. This CDR3 is CASSFDVPGGKDTGELFF. CDR3 nucleotides: TGTGCCAGCAGTTTTGACGTGCCGGGGGGCAAGGACACCGGGGAGCTGTTTTTT.

The chain has TRBV7-6 and TRBJ2-1; the D gene is possibly TRBD2 (6 bases). This CDR3 has 13 residues. Germline V gene sequence: CDR1 SGHVS, CDR2 FNYEAQ. The V gene lost 5 bases and the J gene lost 8 bases, with 13 bases spanning the gap. The CDR3 DNA reads as TGTGCCAGCAGCGATGGGGGGTGGGATGAGCAGTTCTTC. Translation: CASSDGGWDEQFF.

This clonotype was seen a handful of times. This chain uses TRBV7-9 with TRBJ1-2; D possibly corresponds to TRBD1 (5 bases). CDR3 size: 13 residues. Germline V gives CDR1 SEHNR, CDR2 FQNEAQ (reference sequence). V was cut by 5 bases and J by 6 bases, with 13 bases left in between. The CDR3 loop reads CASSPRDGDGYTF. The CDR3 nucleotides read TGTGCCAGCAGCCCAAGGGACGGAGATGGCTACACCTTC. The variable domain in full, completed from reference TRBV7-9 and TRBJ1-2, reads DTGVSQNPRHKITKRGQNVTFRCDPISEHNRLYWYRQTLGQGPEFLTYFQNEAQLEKSRLLSDRFSAERPKGSFSTLEIQRTEQGDSAMYLCASSPRDGDGYTFGSGTRLTVV.

This clonotype was recorded a few times. This chain links TRBV12-3 or TRBV12-4 with TRBJ2-1; the D call may be TRBD1 or TRBD2 (5 bases each). Trimming left V 5 bases short and J 6 bases short, with 23 bases between. CDR3 length: 17 residues. CDR3: CASSAPLFGARVNEQFF. The CDR3 region has the DNA TGTGCCAGCAGTGCCCCCCTCTTCGGGGCGAGGGTCAATGAGCAGTTCTTC.

This clonotype was found a few times. The chain employs TRBV7-6 and TRBJ2-2; TRBD1 agrees at 11 bases. Germline V gene lookup returns CDR1 SGHVS and CDR2 FNYEAQ. After removal of 5 bases from V and 0 bases from J, the junction contained 11 bases not matched to a gene. The CDR3 length is 19 residues. The CDR3 loop reads CASSRGTGGRPSNTGELFF. CDR3 in DNA: TGTGCCAGCAGCCGCGGGACAGGGGGTAGACCCTCGAACACCGGGGAGCTGTTTTTT. Full variable domain (missing parts from reference TRBV7-6 and TRBJ2-2): GAGVSQSPRYKVTKRGQDVALRCDPISGHVSLYWYRQALGQGPEFLTYFNYEAQQDKSGLPNDRFSAERPEGSISTLTIQRTEQRDSAMYRCASSRGTGGRPSNTGELFFGEGSRLTVL.

This chain joins TRBV2 and TRBJ1-1; D is unresolved. This CDR3 has 14 amino acids. Per germline, CDR1 SNHLY and CDR2 FYNNEI. Trimming shortened V by 3 bases and J by 4 bases, and 12 bases separated the two germline ends. The CDR3 sequence: CASSDEGHLTEAFF. The CDR3 DNA reads TGTGCCAGCAGTGATGAAGGCCATCTCACTGAAGCTTTCTTT.

The chain couples TRBV27 to TRBJ1-6; 7 bases match TRBD1. Germline loops: CDR1 MNHEY, CDR2 SMNVEV (reference sequence). There are 13 residues in the CDR3. V trimming: 7 bases; J trimming: 9 bases; junction bases outside the gene matches: 6. CDR3 bases: TGTGCCAGCAACCGGGACAGCCTTTCACCCCTCCACTTT. Amino acid sequence: CASNRDSLSPLHF.

This chain joins TRBV5-1 and TRBJ2-1, with D possibly TRBD2 on 5 matching bases. The length of the CDR3 is 14 residues. V lost 1 base to trimming and J lost 8 bases, with 13 bases between them. Germline-derived CDR1 and CDR2 are SGHRS and YFSETQ. The CDR3, as DNA: TGCGCCAGCAGCTTGTGGTCCGGGGTGGATGAGCAGTTCTTC. Translation gives CASSLWSGVDEQFF.

This clonotype was counted ten times or more. The CDR3 protein is CASSLEAGGYGYTF. The DNA for the CDR3 is TGTGCCAGCAGCTTAGAGGCAGGGGGCTATGGCTACACCTTC. This chain uses TRBV7-8 with TRBJ1-2, with 7 bases identical to TRBD1. The CDR3 length is 14 residues. V lost 1 base to trimming and J lost 4 bases; unmatched junction nucleotides: 3. The germline V gene encodes CDR1 SGHVS and CDR2 FQNEAQ.

V and J are TRBV2 and TRBJ1-3; D remains ambiguous. The CDR3 runs to 13 residues. Germline CDR1 is SNHLY and CDR2 is FYNNEI. Between the trimmed V and J ends, which lost 5 bases and 4 bases, there was a span of 9 bases. CDR3 bases: TGTGCCAGCAGTCAAGGGTGGGGAAACACCATATATTTT. This encodes CASSQGWGNTIYF.

This clonotype occurred a few times. The CDR3 here is CASSPLAGGHYNEQFF. In DNA, the CDR3 is TGTGCCAGCAGTCCTCTAGCGGGGGGACATTACAATGAGCAGTTCTTC. The chain links TRBV6-2 or TRBV6-3 to TRBJ2-1; 11 nucleotides line up with TRBD2. Per germline, CDR1 MNHEY and CDR2 SVGEGT. V lost 5 bases to trimming and J lost 4 bases; unmatched junction nucleotides: 7. The CDR3 has 16 amino acids.

Comments on this clonotype: The junction departs from the called germline gene at one end, perhaps through a read error. The V gene is TRBV4-3, the J gene TRBJ1-5, with 9 nucleotides matching TRBD1. CDR3 length: 15 amino acids. Germline V gene data show CDR1 as LGHNA and CDR2 as YSLEER. The DNA of the CDR3 is TGCGTCAGCAGCCAATTCCCGACAGGGGGTCAGCCCCAGCATTTT. Protein sequence: CVSSQFPTGGQPQHF.

As for this clonotype: The junction does not match germline at one end; this may be a read error. V and J are TRBV7-6 and TRBJ2-1; no clear D gene. The CDR3 has 14 residues. Per germline, CDR1 SGHVS and CDR2 FNYEAQ. CDR3 sequence: CASSSGSVGNQQFF. The CDR3 coding sequence is TGTGCCAGCAGCTCCGGTTCGGTTGGCAATCAGCAGTTCTTC. Supplemented by reference TRBV7-6 and TRBJ2-1, the full variable domain reads GAGVSQSPRYKVTKRGQDVALRCDPISGHVSLYWYRQALGQGPEFLTYFNYEAQQDKSGLPNDRFSAERPEGSISTLTIQRTEQRDSAMYRCASSSGSVGNQQFFGPGTRLTVL.

The V and J genes are TRBV29-1 and TRBJ2-3; 11 bases match TRBD2. From germline, CDR1 is SQVTM and CDR2 ANQGSEA. CDR3 length equals 15 residues. The ends lost 2 bases at V and 5 bases at J; junction bases unmatched: 6. This CDR3 is CSVESLAGGLDTQYF. For the CDR3, the DNA is TGCAGCGTTGAAAGCCTAGCGGGGGGTTTAGATACGCAGTATTTT.

The chain joins TRBV7-6 to TRBJ1-2; D ambiguous. The length of the CDR3 is 14 residues. V was clipped by 6 bases and J by 3 bases, with 14 bases between them. The germline V gene has CDR1 SGHVS and CDR2 FNYEAQ. The CDR3 protein is CASSRYGGDYGYTF. As DNA, the CDR3 is TGTGCCAGCAGTCGTTACGGTGGCGACTATGGCTACACCTTC.

This clonotype occurred once. The genes are TRBV7-6 and TRBJ2-7, with TRBD2 as a possible D gene (5 bases). The CDR3 runs 13 residues. The germline gives CDR1 SGHVS, CDR2 FNYEAQ. V was pared by 4 bases and J by 2 bases, with 9 bases between. The CDR3 loop reads CASSSDYAYEQYV. CDR3 coding DNA: TGTGCCAGCAGCTCAGACTACGCCTACGAGCAGTACGTC.

Here the CDR3 reads CASSHTGSYNEQFF. The CDR3 DNA sequence: TGTGCCAGCAGCCACACCGGGAGCTACAATGAGCAGTTCTTC. V usage is TRBV7-9 and J usage is TRBJ2-1, with D maybe TRBD2 (6 bases). The CDR3 covers 14 residues. From germline, CDR1 is SEHNR and CDR2 FQNEAQ (reference sequence). The germline V and J ends were trimmed by 5 bases and 3 bases, with 11 bases remaining between them.

J is TRBJ2-2 and V is TRBV20-1; D unresolved. Germline V gene sequence: CDR1 DFQATT, CDR2 SNEGSKA (reference sequence). The CDR3 is 13 amino acids. The V end lost 3 bases, the J end lost 7 bases, and 12 bases lay between the germline ends. CDR3 nucleotides: TGCAGTGCTAGGGACGCCCCAGACGGGGAGCTGTTTTTT. It translates to CSARDAPDGELFF.

The chain carries TRBV7-9 and TRBJ1-6, with 7 bases aligning to TRBD1. V dropped 6 bases and J dropped 7; count of bases not matched to a gene: 9. This CDR3 is 15 amino acids long. In germline, CDR1 is SEHNR, CDR2 FQNEAQ (reference sequence). The DNA of the CDR3 is TGTGCCAGCAGTTATCCCGGGACAGCCAATTCACCCCTCCACTTT. This codes for CASSYPGTANSPLHF.

The V and J genes are TRBV6-2 or TRBV6-3 and TRBJ1-1; a weak D match, TRBD1 (6 bases). V was clipped by 2 bases and J by 4 bases, with 14 bases between them. CDR1 is MNHEY, CDR2 SVGEGT, per germline. The CDR3 is 15 residues long. The CDR3 sequence: CASSYGGGWSTEAFF. Written as DNA, the CDR3 is TGTGCCAGCAGTTACGGGGGCGGGTGGTCCACTGAAGCTTTCTTT.